This TCR beta chain was captured in a study of blood T cells in healthy people across ages. Study observations and caveats: The study found more naive CD4+ cells and higher diversity in long-lived than aged donors.

PBMCs were isolated at a quantity of at least 6 million per sample. The length of the CDR3 is 11 residues. Trimming took 3 bases from V and 7 from J, leaving 7 bases between them. Germline-derived CDR1 and CDR2 are DFQATT and SNEGSKA (reference sequence). A remark on this clonotype: The antigen is unknown.

Combining a sample-barcoded 5' primer with a J-beta primer mix, a second PCR ran for roughly 7 to 11 cycles. TCRdb ran MiXCR on the 5' RACE reads and lists one entry per CDR3 protein. This sample has hundreds of thousands of distinct CDR3 sequences; about 25% occur once, and the top ten carry 9% to 9.5%. Another study also made use of these data, one on T cells of mothers and their children. That source adds: Primer M1S, used in the second PCR, introduced sample barcodes and 2-4 random nucleotides. There were over 10 million TCR beta CDR3 reads from each mother and around 2.9 million from each child.

The chain joins TRBV20-1 to TRBJ2-1, with D uncertain. This TCR was recovered from a boy younger than 18 in good health. The sequenced material came from blood. The CDR3 coding sequence is TGCAGTGCTAGTACTGAGAATGAGCAGTTCTTC. This translates into CSASTENEQFF.